The T cell receptor beta chain under discussion was sequenced for a study of T-cell memory formation after mild COVID-19. Study-level findings and limits: Second-wave clones peaking on day 37 lacked confirmed SARS-CoV-2 specificity.

This clonotype has just a few counts. Antigen: not known. MiXCR, run by TCRdb on the 5' RACE reads, gives a single entry per CDR3 protein. The repertoire consists of 400,000 to 500,000 distinct CDR3 sequences, with around 20% occurring once and the leading ten covering roughly 8%. The CDR3 is 16 residues long. Per the germline V gene, CDR1 is MNHEY and CDR2 is SVGAGI. Trimming removed 7 bases at V and 0 bases at J, with 16 bases between. The material sequenced was PBMCs or a T cell subset sorted from them (not recorded which). This TCR came from an adult woman who had mild COVID-19 (a few samples of this study predate the infection). Cell type and time point are not known. The chain couples TRBV6-5 to TRBJ2-1; D perhaps matches TRBD2 (5 bases). The CDR3 spells CASTSFSGSSYNEQFF. The CDR3 coding sequence is TGTGCCAGCACCTCCTTTTCGGGGAGCTCCTACAATGAGCAGTTCTTC.